One sample yielded the 17 T cell receptor beta chains listed below, sequenced in a study of CD8+ T cells in alopecia areata. cDNA prepared by RNA extraction and subsequent reverse transcription served as the template for sequencing. Sequencing was performed with immunoSEQ multiplex PCR; in TCRdb, only in-frame clones are kept and a portion is missing. The data hold 90,000 to 150,000 clones, with approximately 52% observed a single time. As for treatment: oral pan-JAK inhibitor, 5-10 mg twice daily. The sample in question was CD8+ T cells sorted from blood, obtained at week 4, from a patient treated with tofacitinib. The source of these receptors is a human donor with alopecia areata.

The gene calls are TRBV27 and TRBJ2-2; 8 nucleotides match TRBD2. This CDR3 has 14 amino acids. Germline CDR1 reads MNHEY; CDR2 reads SMNVEV (reference sequence). Trimming at V came to 9 bases and at J to 4 bases, leaving 7 bases not matched to a gene. The CDR3 DNA reads as TGTGCCAGTTCCGCGGGGGGCGGCACCGGGGAGCTGTTTTTT. Its translation is CASSAGGGTGELFF.

The V and J genes are TRBV5-1 and TRBJ1-3; tentative D call: TRBD1 (5 bases). Germline-derived CDR1 and CDR2 are SGHRS and YFSETQ. With 0 bases removed from V and 0 bases from J, the gap between germline ends came to 7 bases. There are 15 residues in the CDR3. CDR3 region: CASSLGQNSGNTIYF. CDR3 nucleotide sequence: TGCGCCAGCAGCTTGGGACAGAACTCTGGAAACACCATATATTTT.

This clone showed up just a few times. The V and J genes are TRBV30 and TRBJ1-1; possibly TRBD1 for D (6 bases). With 0 bases removed from V and 10 bases from J, the gap between germline ends came to 12 bases. This CDR3 has 12 amino acids. Germline V lookup: CDR1 GTSNPN, CDR2 SVGIG (reference sequence). CDR3 coding DNA: TGTGCCTGGAGTGTACAGGGAGATCTAGCTTTCTTT. Translating gives CAWSVQGDLAFF.

The chain has TRBV13 and TRBJ1-5; a weak D match, TRBD1 (5 bases). This CDR3 comprises 15 residues. The V gene's germline CDR1 is PRHDT and CDR2 FYEKMQ (reference sequence). Between the trimmed V and J ends, which lost 3 bases and 1 base, there was a span of 10 bases. This CDR3 reads CASSLRGSSNQPQHF. CDR3 coding DNA: TGTGCCAGCAGCTTGAGGGGATCGAGCAATCAGCCCCAGCATTTT.

V and J are TRBV4-1 and TRBJ1-1; D remains unclear. This CDR3 is 13 amino acids long. Germline assignment: CDR1 MGHRA and CDR2 YSYEKL. Trimming removed 1 base at V and 8 bases at J, with 11 bases between. The CDR3 coding sequence is TGCGCCAGCAGCCAAGTTCAGGCCGTAGAAGCTTTCTTT. This translates into CASSQVQAVEAFF.

This clone was seen only a few times. The gene calls are TRBV29-1 and TRBJ1-2; TRBD1 is a possible D gene (5 bases). The CDR3 runs to 15 residues. Germline V CDR1 and CDR2: SQVTM, ANQGSEA. Trimming took 7 bases from V and 8 from J, leaving 26 bases between them. The CDR3 spells CSAAGTGVPQGGYTF. CDR3 bases: TGCAGCGCCGCCGGGACTGGGGTCCCCCAGGGCGGCTACACCTTC.

In this sample, this clone turned up a few times. The chain employs TRBV29-1 and TRBJ1-2, with 7 bases lining up with TRBD1. The junction had 8 bases not matched to a gene; V was cut back by 5 bases and J by 8 bases. Germline V CDR1 and CDR2: SQVTM, ANQGSEA. The CDR3 has 12 residues. CDR3 DNA: TGCAGCGTTTTTGGACAGGAGGGCGGCTACACCTTC. Its protein is CSVFGQEGGYTF.

This clone has just a few counts. This same CDR3 is encoded by further DNA sequences in the sample. This chain joins TRBV30 and TRBJ1-1, with D uncertain. Germline CDR1 is GTSNPN and CDR2 is SVGIG (reference sequence). V was pared by 0 bases and J by 1 base, with 6 bases between. CDR3 length equals 13 residues. The CDR3 nucleotides are TGTGCCTGGAGTGTACTGGGGAACACTGAAGCTTTCTTT. Encoded protein: CAWSVLGNTEAFF.

V and J are TRBV29-1 and TRBJ2-7, with 10 bases lining up with TRBD1. Germline V lookup: CDR1 SQVTM, CDR2 ANQGSEA. The CDR3 runs to 13 residues. Trimming removed 5 bases from V and 7 bases from J; junction bases left unmatched: 8. CDR3 bases: TGCAGCGTTTCCCGGGACAGGGGCGAAGAGCAGTACTTC. It encodes CSVSRDRGEEQYF.

This clone was detected only once. J is TRBJ1-1 and V is TRBV5-1; the D is unclear. The CDR3 loop spans 14 amino acids. Deletions cut 0 bases from V and 4 bases from J, with 10 bases between. Per the germline V gene, CDR1 is SGHRS and CDR2 is YFSETQ. The CDR3 nucleotides are TGCGCCAGCAGCTTGGAGTTTACGGGCACTGAAGCTTTCTTT. Its protein is CASSLEFTGTEAFF.

The chain uses TRBV11-2 and TRBJ2-7; D not certain. The ends were cut back, 5 bases at V and 5 bases at J, with 16 bases in the middle. The CDR3 extends over 14 amino acids. Per germline, CDR1 SGHAT and CDR2 FQNNGV. The CDR3 region has the DNA TGTGCCAGCAGCCTTGCTGCGGCCGCGGACGAGCAGTACTTC. Translation: CASSLAAAADEQYF.

The V gene is TRBV13, the J gene TRBJ1-2; D remains unclear. This CDR3 comprises 12 residues. The ends were cut back, 5 bases at V and 10 bases at J, with 14 bases in the middle. CDR1 PRHDT and CDR2 FYEKMQ come from the germline V gene (reference sequence). The DNA for the CDR3 is TGTGCCAGCAGCCTCAGGTCCTACCTCTACACCTTC. Its translation is CASSLRSYLYTF.

This clone has a handful of counts. This sequence joins TRBV2 and TRBJ2-1; D remains ambiguous. This CDR3 region has 14 residues. The V end was cut by 4 bases, the J end by 2 bases, with 9 bases between. CDR1 is SNHLY and CDR2 is FYNNEI in the germline V gene. DNA for the CDR3: TGTGCCAGCAGTGCCCTTGGAGCCTACAATGAGCAGTTCTTC. Its protein product is CASSALGAYNEQFF.

About this clone: The sample carries other DNA sequences with the same CDR3. V usage is TRBV30 and J usage is TRBJ2-7; D not resolved. Trimming stripped 1 base from V and 2 bases from J, with 6 bases between. The CDR3 runs 12 residues. Germline CDR1 is GTSNPN and CDR2 is SVGIG (reference sequence). CDR3 sequence reads: CAWSGPAYEQYF. The CDR3 bases are TGTGCCTGGAGTGGTCCTGCCTACGAGCAGTACTTC.

This sequence joins TRBV4-2 and TRBJ1-4; D is undetermined. The ends were cut back, 5 bases at V and 0 bases at J, with 16 bases in the middle. Germline values: CDR1 LGHNA, CDR2 YNFKEQ. The CDR3 runs to 17 residues. The chain's CDR3 is CASSSTGPPSTNEKLFF. The CDR3 DNA reads as TGTGCCAGCAGCAGCACGGGCCCGCCGTCAACTAATGAAAAACTGTTTTTT.

V usage is TRBV29-1 and J usage is TRBJ2-7, with a weak D call TRBD1 (5 bases). Trimming cost V 3 bases and J 3 bases, with 12 bases left between them. Germline loops: CDR1 SQVTM, CDR2 ANQGSEA. The CDR3 is made up of 13 amino acids. The CDR3 spells CSVEAGLDYEQYF. As DNA, the CDR3 is TGCAGCGTTGAGGCAGGGTTAGACTACGAGCAGTACTTC.

V usage is TRBV9 and J usage is TRBJ2-5; a weak D match, TRBD2 (7 bases). The CDR3 sequence is 15 residues long. V shed 3 bases and J shed 5 bases, with 17 bases lying between them. CDR1 SGDLS and CDR2 YYNGEE come from the germline V gene. The CDR3 bases are TGTGCCAGCAGCGAGAGGGGGGGCGCGTATGAGACCCAGTACTTC. Translation: CASSERGGAYETQYF. Combining the CDR3 with reference TRBV9 and TRBJ2-5 gives the whole variable domain DSGVTQTPKHLITATGQRVTLRCSPRSGDLSVYWYQQSLDQGLQFLIQYYNGEERAKGNILERFSAQQFPDLHSELNLSSLELGDSALYFCASSERGGAYETQYFGPGTRLLVL.